This TCR beta chain comes out of a study of blood T cell repertoires in COVID-19. Study overall: PBMCs, B-cell-depleted T cells, or T cells provided the cDNA or gDNA that made up the material.

Sequencing was performed with immunoSEQ multiplex PCR; in TCRdb, only in-frame clones are kept and a portion is missing. The data show fewer than 200,000 clones, around 80% seen once. CDR1 and CDR2 from the germline V gene are LGHDT and YNNKEL (reference sequence). J was trimmed by 4 bases and V by 5 bases; bases with no gene match: 6. CDR3 size: 14 residues. The chain combines TRBV3-1 (or the pseudogene TRBV3-2) with TRBJ2-5; TRBD1 matches 8 bases. This sequence originates from a man over 45 who had recovered from COVID-19. Sequenced material: PBMCs or T cells enriched from blood (not recorded which). The CDR3 region has the DNA TGTGCCAGCAGCGTACAGGGGGGCGCAGAGACCCAGTACTTC. It codes for CASSVQGGAETQYF.